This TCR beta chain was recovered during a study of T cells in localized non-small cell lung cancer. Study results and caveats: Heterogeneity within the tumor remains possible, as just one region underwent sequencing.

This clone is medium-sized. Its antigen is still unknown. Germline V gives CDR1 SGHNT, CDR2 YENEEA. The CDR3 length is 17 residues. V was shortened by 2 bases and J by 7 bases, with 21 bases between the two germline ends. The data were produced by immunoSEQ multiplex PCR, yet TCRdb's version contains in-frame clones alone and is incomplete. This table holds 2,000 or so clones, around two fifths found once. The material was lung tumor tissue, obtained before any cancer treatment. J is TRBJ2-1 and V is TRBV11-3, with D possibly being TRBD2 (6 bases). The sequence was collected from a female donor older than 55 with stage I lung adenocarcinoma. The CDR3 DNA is TGTGCCAGCAGCTTAAGCATTAGCGGAACCTTCGGGAATGAGCAGTTCTTC. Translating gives CASSLSISGTFGNEQFF.